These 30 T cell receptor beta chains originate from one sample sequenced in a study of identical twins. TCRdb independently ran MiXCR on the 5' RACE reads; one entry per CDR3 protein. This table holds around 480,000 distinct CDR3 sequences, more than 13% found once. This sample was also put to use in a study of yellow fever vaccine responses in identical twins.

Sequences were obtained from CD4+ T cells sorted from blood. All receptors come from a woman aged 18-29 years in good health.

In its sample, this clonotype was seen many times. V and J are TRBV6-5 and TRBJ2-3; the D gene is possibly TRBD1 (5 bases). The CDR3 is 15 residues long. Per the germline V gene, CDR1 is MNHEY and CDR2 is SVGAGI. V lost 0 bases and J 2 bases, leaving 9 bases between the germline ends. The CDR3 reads CASSYSGADTDTQYF. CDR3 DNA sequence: TGTGCCAGCAGTTACTCAGGGGCTGACACAGATACGCAGTATTTT.

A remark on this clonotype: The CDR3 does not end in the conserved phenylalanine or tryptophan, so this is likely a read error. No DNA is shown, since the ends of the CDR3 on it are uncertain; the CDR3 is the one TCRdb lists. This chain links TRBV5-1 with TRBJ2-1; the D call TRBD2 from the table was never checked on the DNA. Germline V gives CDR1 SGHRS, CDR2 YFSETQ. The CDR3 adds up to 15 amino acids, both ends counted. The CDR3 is CASSLTGGGATPSPL.

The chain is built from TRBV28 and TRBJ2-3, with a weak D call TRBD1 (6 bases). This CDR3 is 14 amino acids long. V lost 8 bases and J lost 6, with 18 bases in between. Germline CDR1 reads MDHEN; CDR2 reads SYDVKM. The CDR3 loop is CASEGGANRDTQYF. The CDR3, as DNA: TGTGCCAGCGAAGGGGGAGCCAATAGGGATACGCAGTATTTT.

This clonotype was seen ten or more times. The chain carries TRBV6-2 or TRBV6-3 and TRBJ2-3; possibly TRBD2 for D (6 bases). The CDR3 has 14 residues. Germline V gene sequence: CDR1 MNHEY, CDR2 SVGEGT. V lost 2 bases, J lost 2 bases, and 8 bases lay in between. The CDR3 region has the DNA TGTGCCAGCAGTTACGCGGGACCCACAGATACGCAGTATTTT. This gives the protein CASSYAGPTDTQYF.

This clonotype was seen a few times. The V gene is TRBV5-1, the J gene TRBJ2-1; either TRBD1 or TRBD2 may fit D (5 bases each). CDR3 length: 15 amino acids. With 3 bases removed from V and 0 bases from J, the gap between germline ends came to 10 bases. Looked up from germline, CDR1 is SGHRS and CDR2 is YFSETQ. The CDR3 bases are TGCGCCAGCAGCTCCGGGACCCCCTCCTACAATGAGCAGTTCTTC. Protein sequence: CASSSGTPSYNEQFF.

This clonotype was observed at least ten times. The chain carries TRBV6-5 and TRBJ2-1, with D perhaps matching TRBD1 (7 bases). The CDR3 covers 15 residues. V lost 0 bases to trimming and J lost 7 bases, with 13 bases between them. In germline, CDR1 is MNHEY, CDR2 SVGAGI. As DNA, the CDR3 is TGTGCCAGCAGTTACTCTGAGGCAGGGGGGAATGAGCAGTTCTTC. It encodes CASSYSEAGGNEQFF.

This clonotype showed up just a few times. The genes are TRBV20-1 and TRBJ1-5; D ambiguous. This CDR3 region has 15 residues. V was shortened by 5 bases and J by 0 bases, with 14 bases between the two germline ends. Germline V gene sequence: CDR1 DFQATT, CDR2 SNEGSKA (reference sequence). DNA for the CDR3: TGCAGTGCTTCCCGACCGCGGGGTAGCAATCAGCCCCAGCATTTT. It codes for CSASRPRGSNQPQHF.

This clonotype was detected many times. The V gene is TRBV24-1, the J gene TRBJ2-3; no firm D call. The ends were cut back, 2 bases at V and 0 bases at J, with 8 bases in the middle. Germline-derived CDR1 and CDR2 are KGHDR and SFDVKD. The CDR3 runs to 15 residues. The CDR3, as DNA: TGTGCCACCAGTGATTCCGGGCCTAGCACAGATACGCAGTATTTT. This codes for CATSDSGPSTDTQYF.

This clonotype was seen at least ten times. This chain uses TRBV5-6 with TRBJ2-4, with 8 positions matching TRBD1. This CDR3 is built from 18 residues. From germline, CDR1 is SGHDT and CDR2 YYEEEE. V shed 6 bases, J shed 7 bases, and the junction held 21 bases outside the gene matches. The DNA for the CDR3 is TGTGCCAGCACCTTCCTGGCCGGGGCAGGGGGCTCAAGGAACATTCAGTACTTC. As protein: CASTFLAGAGGSRNIQYF.

CDR3 coding DNA: TGTGCCAGCAGCACCGGGACTAGCGGTAACACAGATACGCAGTATTTT. Translation: CASSTGTSGNTDTQYF. The rearrangement uses TRBV7-2 and TRBJ2-3, with 11 nucleotides matching TRBD2. J was trimmed by 2 bases and V by 5 bases; bases with no gene match: 6. There are 16 residues in the CDR3. Germline CDR1 and CDR2: SGHTA and FQGNSA.

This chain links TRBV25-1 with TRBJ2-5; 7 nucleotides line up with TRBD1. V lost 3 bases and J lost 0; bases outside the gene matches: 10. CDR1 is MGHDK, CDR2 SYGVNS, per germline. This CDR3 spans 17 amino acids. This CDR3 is CASSDLGQQGNQETQYF. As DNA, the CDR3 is TGTGCCAGCAGTGATCTTGGCCAACAGGGGAACCAAGAGACCCAGTACTTC.

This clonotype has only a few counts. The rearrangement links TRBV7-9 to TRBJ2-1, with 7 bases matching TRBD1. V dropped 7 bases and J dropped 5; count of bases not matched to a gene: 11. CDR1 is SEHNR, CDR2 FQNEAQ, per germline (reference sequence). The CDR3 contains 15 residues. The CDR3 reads CASTWDRRSNNEQFF. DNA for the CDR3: TGTGCCAGCACCTGGGACAGAAGAAGTAACAATGAGCAGTTCTTC.

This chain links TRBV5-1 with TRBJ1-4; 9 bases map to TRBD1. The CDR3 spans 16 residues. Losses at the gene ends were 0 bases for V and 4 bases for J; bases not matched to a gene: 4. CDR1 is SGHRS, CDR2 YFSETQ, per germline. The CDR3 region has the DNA TGCGCCAGCAGCTTGGCCGCGGACAGGGGTAATGAAAAACTGTTTTTT. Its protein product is CASSLAADRGNEKLFF.

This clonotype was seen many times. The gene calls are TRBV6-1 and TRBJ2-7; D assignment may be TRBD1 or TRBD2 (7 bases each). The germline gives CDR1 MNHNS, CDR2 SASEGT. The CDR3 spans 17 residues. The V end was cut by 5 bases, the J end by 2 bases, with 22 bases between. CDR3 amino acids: CASSKYPGRGGTYEQYF. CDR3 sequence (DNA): TGTGCCAGCAGTAAATACCCCGGCAGGGGGGGAACCTACGAGCAGTACTTC.

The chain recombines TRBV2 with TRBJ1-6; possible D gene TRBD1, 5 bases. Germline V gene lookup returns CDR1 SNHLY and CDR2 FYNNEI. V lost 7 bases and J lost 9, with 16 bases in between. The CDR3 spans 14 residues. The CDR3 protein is CASTEGISRSPLHF. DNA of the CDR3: TGTGCCAGCACCGAGGGGATCTCACGTTCACCCCTCCACTTT.

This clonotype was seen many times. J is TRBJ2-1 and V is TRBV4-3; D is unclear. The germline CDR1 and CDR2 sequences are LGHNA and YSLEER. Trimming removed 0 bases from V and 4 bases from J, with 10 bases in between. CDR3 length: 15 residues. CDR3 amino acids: CASSQDRLAYNEQFF. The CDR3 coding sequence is TGCGCCAGCAGCCAAGATCGACTGGCTTACAATGAGCAGTTCTTC.

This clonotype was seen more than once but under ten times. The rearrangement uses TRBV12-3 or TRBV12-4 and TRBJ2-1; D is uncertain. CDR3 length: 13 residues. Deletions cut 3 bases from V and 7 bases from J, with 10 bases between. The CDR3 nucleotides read TGTGCCAGCAGTTTGGGTAGCTCGAATGAGCAGTTCTTC. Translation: CASSLGSSNEQFF.

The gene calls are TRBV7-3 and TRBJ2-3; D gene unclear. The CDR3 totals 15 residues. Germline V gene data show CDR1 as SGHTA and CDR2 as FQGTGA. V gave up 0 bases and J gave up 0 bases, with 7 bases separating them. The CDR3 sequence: CASSLTIDSTDTQYF. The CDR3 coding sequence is TGTGCCAGCAGCTTAACGATAGATAGCACAGATACGCAGTATTTT.

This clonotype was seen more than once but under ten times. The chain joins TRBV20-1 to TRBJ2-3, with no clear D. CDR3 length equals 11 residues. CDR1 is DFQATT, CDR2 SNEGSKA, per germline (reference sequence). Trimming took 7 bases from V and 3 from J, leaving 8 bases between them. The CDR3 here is CSVGRTDTQYF. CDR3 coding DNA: TGCAGTGTGGGTCGGACAGATACGCAGTATTTT.

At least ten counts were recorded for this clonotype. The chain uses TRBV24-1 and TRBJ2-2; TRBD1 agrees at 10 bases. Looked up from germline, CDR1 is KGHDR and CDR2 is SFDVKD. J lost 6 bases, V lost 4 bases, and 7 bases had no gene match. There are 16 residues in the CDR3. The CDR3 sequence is CATSDRDRGYPGELFF. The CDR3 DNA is TGTGCCACCAGTGACCGGGACAGGGGATATCCCGGGGAGCTGTTTTTT.

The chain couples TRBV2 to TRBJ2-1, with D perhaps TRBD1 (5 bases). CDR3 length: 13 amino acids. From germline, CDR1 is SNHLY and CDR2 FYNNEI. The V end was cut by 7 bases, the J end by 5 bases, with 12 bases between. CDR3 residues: CASMGQTNNEQFF. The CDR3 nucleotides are TGTGCCAGCATGGGGCAGACAAACAATGAGCAGTTCTTC. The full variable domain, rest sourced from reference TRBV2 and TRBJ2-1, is EPEVTQTPSHQVTQMGQEVILRCVPISNHLYFYWYRQILGQKVEFLVSFYNNEISEKSEIFDDQFSVERPDGSNFTLKIRSTKLEDSAMYFCASMGQTNNEQFFGPGTRLTVL.

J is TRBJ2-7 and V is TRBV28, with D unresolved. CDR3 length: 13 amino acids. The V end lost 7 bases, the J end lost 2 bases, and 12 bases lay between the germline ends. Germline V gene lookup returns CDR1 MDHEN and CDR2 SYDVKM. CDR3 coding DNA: TGTGCCAGCAATCCTCCGCCCGCCTACGAGCAGTACTTC. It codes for CASNPPPAYEQYF.

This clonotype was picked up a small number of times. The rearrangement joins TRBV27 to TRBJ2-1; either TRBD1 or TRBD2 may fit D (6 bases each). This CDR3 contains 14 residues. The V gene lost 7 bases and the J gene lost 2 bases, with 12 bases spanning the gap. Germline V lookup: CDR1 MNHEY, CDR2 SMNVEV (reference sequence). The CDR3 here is CASTPRGAYNEQFF. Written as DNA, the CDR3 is TGTGCCAGCACTCCGAGGGGGGCCTACAATGAGCAGTTCTTC.

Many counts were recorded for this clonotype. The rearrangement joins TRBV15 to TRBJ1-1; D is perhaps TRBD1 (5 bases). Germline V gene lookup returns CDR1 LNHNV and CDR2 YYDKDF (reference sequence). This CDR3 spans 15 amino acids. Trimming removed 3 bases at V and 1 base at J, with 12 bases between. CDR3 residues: CATSRRQRRNTEAFF. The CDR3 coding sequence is TGTGCCACCAGCAGGAGACAGCGCAGGAACACTGAAGCTTTCTTT.

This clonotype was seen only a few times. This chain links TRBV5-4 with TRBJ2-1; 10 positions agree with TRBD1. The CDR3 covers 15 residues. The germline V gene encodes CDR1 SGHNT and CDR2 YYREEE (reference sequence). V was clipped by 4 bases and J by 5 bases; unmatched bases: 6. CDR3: CASSGGQGRDNEQFF. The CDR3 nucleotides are TGTGCCAGCAGCGGGGGACAGGGGAGGGACAATGAGCAGTTCTTC.

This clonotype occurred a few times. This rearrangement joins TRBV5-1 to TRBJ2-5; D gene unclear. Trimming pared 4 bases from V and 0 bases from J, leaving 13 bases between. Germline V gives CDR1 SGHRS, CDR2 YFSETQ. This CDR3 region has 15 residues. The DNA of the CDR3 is TGCGCCAGCAGCGGAACTACAACGTACCAAGAGACCCAGTACTTC. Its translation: CASSGTTTYQETQYF. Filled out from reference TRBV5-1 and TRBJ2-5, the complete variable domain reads KAGVTQTPRYLIKTRGQQVTLSCSPISGHRSVSWYQQTPGQGLQFLFEYFSETQRNKGNFPGRFSGRQFSNSRSEMNVSTLELGDSALYLCASSGTTTYQETQYFGPGTRLLVL.

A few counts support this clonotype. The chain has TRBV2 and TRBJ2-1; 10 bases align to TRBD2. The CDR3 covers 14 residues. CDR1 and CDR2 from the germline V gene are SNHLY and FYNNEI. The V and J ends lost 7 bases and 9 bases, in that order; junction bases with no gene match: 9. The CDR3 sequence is CASKSSGGVIEQFF. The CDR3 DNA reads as TGTGCCAGCAAATCTAGCGGGGGTGTTATTGAGCAGTTCTTC.

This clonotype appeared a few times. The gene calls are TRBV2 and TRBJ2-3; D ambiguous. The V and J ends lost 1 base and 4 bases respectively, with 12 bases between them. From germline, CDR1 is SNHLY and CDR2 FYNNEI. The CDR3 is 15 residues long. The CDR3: CASSEGNLDSDTQYF. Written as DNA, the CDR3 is TGTGCCAGCAGTGAAGGCAACCTAGATTCAGATACGCAGTATTTT.

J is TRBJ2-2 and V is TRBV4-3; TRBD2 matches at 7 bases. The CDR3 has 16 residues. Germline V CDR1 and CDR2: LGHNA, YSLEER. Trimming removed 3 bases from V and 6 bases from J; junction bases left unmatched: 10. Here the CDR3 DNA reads TGCGCCAGCAGCCAGGGGGGGGGTGGGGTCCCCGGGGAGCTGTTTTTT. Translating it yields CASSQGGGGVPGELFF.

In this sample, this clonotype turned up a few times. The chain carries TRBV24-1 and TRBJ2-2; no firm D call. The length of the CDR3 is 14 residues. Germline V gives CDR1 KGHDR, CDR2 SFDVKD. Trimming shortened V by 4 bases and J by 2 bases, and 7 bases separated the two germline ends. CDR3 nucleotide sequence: TGTGCCACCAGTGAAGACGTAAACACCGGGGAGCTGTTTTTT. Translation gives CATSEDVNTGELFF.